This TCR beta chain was sequenced for a study of vaccination effects on CD4 cells after COVID-19. The CDR3 totals 15 residues. Trimming removed 4 bases from V and 0 bases from J; junction bases left unmatched: 7. Germline V gene data show CDR1 as SGDLS and CDR2 as YYNGEE. In the ViraFEST assay, antigen-specific CD4+ clonotypes were identified by expansion after peptide-pool stimulation. Cells that had been cultured for nine to eleven days were the source of isolated CD4+ T cells. The person's infection with SARS-CoV-2, confirmed by PCR, took place between March and December 2020. Fresh IL-2-containing medium replaced half the medium on days 3 and 7. Generated by immunoSEQ multiplex PCR, the TCRdb table keeps only in-frame clones and is missing some. The sample lists about 70,000 clones; 60% to 75% were seen once. To note about this clone: As yet, its antigen is unknown.

Source: CD4+ T cells from PBMCs cultured with HIV peptides, taken before COVID-19 vaccination. This sample's subset: HIV-1 Nef peptide pool negative control/reference culture. The V gene is TRBV9, the J gene TRBJ2-7; 7 nucleotides agree with TRBD1. This receptor was taken from a human donor who had a prior SARS-CoV-2 infection. CDR3: CASSPVGTVSYEQYF. For the CDR3, the DNA is TGTGCCAGCAGCCCGGTTGGGACAGTCTCCTACGAGCAGTACTTC. The full variable domain, rest sourced from reference TRBV9 and TRBJ2-7, is DSGVTQTPKHLITATGQRVTLRCSPRSGDLSVYWYQQSLDQGLQFLIQYYNGEERAKGNILERFSAQQFPDLHSELNLSSLELGDSALYFCASSPVGTVSYEQYFGPGTRLTVT.